This T cell receptor (beta chain) was identified during a study of cytomegalovirus exposure and HLA in healthy donors. Whole-study findings and limits: What was likely a sequencing artifact was a cluster of highly shared sequence variants. Excluded: some indistinguishable V segments such as TRBV6-2 and TRBV6-3. About 87% or about 30% of the time was how often most TCR beta V segments were productive, according to an earlier analysis.

Germline V gene lookup returns CDR1 KGHSH and CDR2 LQKENI. V was pared by 5 bases and J by 4 bases, with 7 bases of the junction left unmatched. This CDR3 has 14 residues. PCR involved 60 Vbeta and 13 Jbeta primers. Data came from immunoSEQ multiplex PCR; TCRdb stores just in-frame clones and leaves some out. The table gives about 140,000 clones; the top ten clones make up approximately 2.5% of it. A note on this clone: The antigen is unknown.

The origin of this receptor is a man aged 35-49 years in good health and CMV-seronegative. Sequencing was carried out using PBMCs. The chain couples TRBV18 to TRBJ2-5; TRBD1 agrees at 7 bases. Here the CDR3 reads CASSTRQGRETQYF. DNA of the CDR3: TGTGCCAGCTCAACTAGACAGGGCCGAGAGACCCAGTACTTC.